These 27 T cell receptor beta chains originate from one sample sequenced in a study of beta chain features in type 1 diabetes. Which antigens these TCRs recognize remains unknown. Study conclusions and caveats: All four CD4+ subsets of Type 1 diabetes patients contained TCRB CDR3s that were moderately but significantly shorter.

The authors reverse transcribed all of the isolated RNA, so sequencing captured expressed TCRB transcripts. The data were produced by immunoSEQ multiplex PCR, yet TCRdb's version contains in-frame clones alone and is incomplete. The sample has under 850,000 clones; around an eighth are singletons. The specimen sequenced was naive CD4+ T cells from blood. These receptors all stem from a man aged 18 to 30 with type 1 diabetes.

The chain couples TRBV5-1 to TRBJ2-3, with 7 bases lining up with TRBD1. Germline CDR1 is SGHRS and CDR2 is YFSETQ. The trim removed 1 base at V and 0 bases at J, leaving 2 bases unmatched. CDR3 length: 15 residues. The CDR3 spells CASSLTGVSTDTQYF. CDR3 sequence (DNA): TGCGCCAGCAGCTTGACAGGGGTTAGCACAGATACGCAGTATTTT.

The genes are TRBV28 and TRBJ2-7; TRBD1 agrees at 10 bases. The CDR3 consists of 14 residues. Germline values: CDR1 MDHEN, CDR2 SYDVKM. V lost 6 bases to trimming and J lost 5 bases; unmatched junction nucleotides: 7. The DNA of the CDR3 is TGTGCCAGCAGAGCGACAGGGGGCAGGGACGAGCAGTACTTC. Translation: CASRATGGRDEQYF.

The J gene is TRBJ1-1, the V gene TRBV27, with D perhaps matching TRBD1 (5 bases). The CDR3 totals 15 residues. The germline V gene has CDR1 MNHEY and CDR2 SMNVEV (reference sequence). V was trimmed by 4 bases and J by 4 bases, leaving 16 bases between them. The chain's CDR3 is CASSSLTGVGTEAFF. In nucleotides, the CDR3 is TGTGCCAGCAGTTCACTAACGGGGGTTGGCACTGAAGCTTTCTTT.

In this sample, this clone turned up a few times. The chain uses TRBV27 and TRBJ1-5, with D hard to call. The CDR3 is made up of 16 amino acids. V lost 6 bases and J lost 0, with 15 bases in between. Germline assignment: CDR1 MNHEY and CDR2 SMNVEV (reference sequence). CDR3 in amino acids: CASSEKGRYSNQPQHF. CDR3 nucleotides: TGTGCCAGCAGCGAGAAAGGGCGGTATAGCAATCAGCCCCAGCATTTT.

The V and J genes are TRBV15 and TRBJ2-7, with D possibly matching TRBD2 (5 bases). CDR3 length equals 16 residues. Germline V gene data show CDR1 as LNHNV and CDR2 as YYDKDF (reference sequence). Trimming removed 0 bases at V and 2 bases at J, with 14 bases between. This CDR3 is CATSRDGGFGAYEQYF. The CDR3 region has the DNA TGTGCCACCAGCAGAGATGGAGGTTTTGGGGCCTACGAGCAGTACTTC.

Only a few counts were recorded for this clone. This chain links TRBV7-9 with TRBJ1-1, with D hard to call. Germline CDR1 reads SEHNR; CDR2 reads FQNEAQ (reference sequence). The CDR3 is 11 amino acids. V was pared by 10 bases and J by 0 bases, with 6 bases between. CDR3 protein: CATGLNTEAFF. In DNA, the CDR3 is TGTGCCACTGGTTTGAACACTGAAGCTTTCTTT.

In this sample, this clone turned up a few times. The chain employs TRBV4-2 and TRBJ1-2; 12 nucleotides align to TRBD1. Germline V CDR1 and CDR2: LGHNA, YNFKEQ. Losses at the gene ends were 0 bases for V and 7 bases for J; bases not matched to a gene: 9. The CDR3 contains 17 residues. In DNA form, the CDR3 reads TGTGCCAGCAGCCAAGAGCTCCTGGGACAGGGGGCCGGTGGCTACACCTTC. Translating gives CASSQELLGQGAGGYTF.

The chain has TRBV28 and TRBJ2-7; TRBD1 might be the D (6 bases). V was trimmed by 3 bases and J by 3 bases, leaving 15 bases between them. The CDR3 covers 15 residues. The germline V gene encodes CDR1 MDHEN and CDR2 SYDVKM. For the CDR3, the DNA is TGTGCCAGCAGTTTGCCCTATCCACAGGGCTACGAGCAGTACTTC. Translated: CASSLPYPQGYEQYF.

The chain has TRBV9 and TRBJ2-3; no definite D call. The CDR3 loop spans 15 amino acids. Germline lookup yields CDR1 SGDLS and CDR2 YYNGEE. The germline V and J ends were trimmed by 1 base and 0 bases, with 9 bases remaining between them. The CDR3 is CASSVNSISTDTQYF. The DNA of the CDR3 is TGTGCCAGCAGCGTAAACAGTATTAGCACAGATACGCAGTATTTT.

V and J are TRBV5-4 and TRBJ2-1; TRBD1 matches at 8 bases. The germline V gene has CDR1 SGHNT and CDR2 YYREEE (reference sequence). The CDR3 contains 15 residues. V was pared by 1 base and J by 3 bases, with 3 bases of the junction left unmatched. The CDR3 region has the DNA TGTGCCAGCAGCTTGCAGGGGGCAAACTACAATGAGCAGTTCTTC. Its translation: CASSLQGANYNEQFF. Filled out from reference TRBV5-4 and TRBJ2-1, the complete variable domain reads ETGVTQSPTHLIKTRGQQVTLRCSSQSGHNTVSWYQQALGQGPQFIFQYYREEENGRGNFPPRFSGLQFPNYSSELNVNALELDDSALYLCASSLQGANYNEQFFGPGTRLTVL.

DNA for the CDR3: TGTGCCAGCAGCCAAGAAGGTGGTGTCACTGAAGCTTTCTTT. This sequence encodes CASSQEGGVTEAFF. The genes are TRBV4-2 and TRBJ1-1; D is unresolved. V was shortened by 0 bases and J by 4 bases, with 9 bases between the two germline ends. Germline V gene lookup returns CDR1 LGHNA and CDR2 YNFKEQ. The CDR3 contains 14 residues.

The rearrangement joins TRBV29-1 to TRBJ2-5; 12 bases map to TRBD1. Trimming cost V 1 base and J 5 bases; bases outside gene matches: 8. Germline CDR1 is SQVTM and CDR2 is ANQGSEA. This CDR3 has 16 residues. CDR3 in amino acids: CSVEGSGTGGAETQYF. The CDR3 coding sequence is TGCAGCGTTGAAGGATCCGGGACAGGGGGCGCGGAGACCCAGTACTTC. Drawing the rest from reference TRBV29-1 and TRBJ2-5, the complete variable domain is SAVISQKPSRDICQRGTSLTIQCQVDSQVTMMFWYRQQPGQSLTLIATANQGSEATYESGFVIDKFPISRPNLTFSTLTVSNMSPEDSSIYLCSVEGSGTGGAETQYFGPGTRLLVL.

In this sample, this clone turned up a few times. The CDR3 nucleotides are TGTGCCAGCAGCCGCGACAGGGGGTATTCACCCCTCCACTTT. Translation: CASSRDRGYSPLHF. The genes are TRBV6-6 and TRBJ1-6, with TRBD1 matching over 9 bases. Germline V gene data show CDR1 as MNHNY and CDR2 as SVGAGI (reference sequence). The ends lost 6 bases at V and 8 bases at J; junction bases unmatched: 5. CDR3 length: 14 amino acids.

The chain is built from TRBV5-1 and TRBJ2-1; D possibly uses TRBD1 or TRBD2 (5 bases each). The CDR3 has 13 amino acids. The germline CDR1 and CDR2 sequences are SGHRS and YFSETQ. The ends were cut back, 4 bases at V and 6 bases at J, with 11 bases in the middle. The CDR3 nucleotides read TGCGCCAGCAGCGCAGGGACCGGCAATGAGCAGTTCTTC. Its protein product is CASSAGTGNEQFF. Variable domain in full (rest from reference TRBV5-1 and TRBJ2-1): KAGVTQTPRYLIKTRGQQVTLSCSPISGHRSVSWYQQTPGQGLQFLFEYFSETQRNKGNFPGRFSGRQFSNSRSEMNVSTLELGDSALYLCASSAGTGNEQFFGPGTRLTVL.

The V and J genes are TRBV30 and TRBJ2-1; D is possibly TRBD1 or TRBD2 (5 bases each). From germline, CDR1 is GTSNPN and CDR2 SVGIG (reference sequence). V was pared by 5 bases and J by 3 bases, with 14 bases between. The CDR3 totals 14 residues. CDR3 loop: CAWSVRGYYNEQFF. The CDR3 region has the DNA TGTGCCTGGTCCGTGAGGGGCTACTACAATGAGCAGTTCTTC.

This chain links TRBV5-6 with TRBJ2-3; D might be TRBD2 (5 bases). This CDR3 contains 13 residues. With 3 bases removed from V and 5 bases from J, the gap between germline ends came to 10 bases. Germline V gene data show CDR1 as SGHDT and CDR2 as YYEEEE. The CDR3 bases are TGTGCCAGCAGCTCCCCGGGGAGAGATACGCAGTATTTT. Translation gives CASSSPGRDTQYF.

This rearrangement joins TRBV5-4 to TRBJ2-3; no clear D gene. The CDR3 consists of 11 residues. The V gene lost 1 base and the J gene lost 6 bases, with 3 bases spanning the gap. Germline assignment: CDR1 SGHNT and CDR2 YYREEE (reference sequence). CDR3 coding DNA: TGTGCCAGCAGCTTGTTGGATACGCAGTATTTT. It yields the protein CASSLLDTQYF. Complete variable domain (other parts from reference TRBV5-4 and TRBJ2-3): ETGVTQSPTHLIKTRGQQVTLRCSSQSGHNTVSWYQQALGQGPQFIFQYYREEENGRGNFPPRFSGLQFPNYSSELNVNALELDDSALYLCASSLLDTQYFGPGTRLTVL.

The chain links TRBV30 to TRBJ1-4; D gene unclear. In germline, CDR1 is GTSNPN, CDR2 SVGIG (reference sequence). CDR3 size: 11 residues. V shed 2 bases and J shed 8 bases, with 6 bases lying between them. The CDR3 region has the DNA TGTGCCTGGAGTAGTCCGGAAAAACTGTTTTTT. Its translation is CAWSSPEKLFF.

The rearrangement links TRBV23-1 to TRBJ2-7, with TRBD2 matching 8 bases. TRBV23-1 is annotated as an ORF whose role is uncertain. V lost 0 bases and J lost 4; bases outside the gene matches: 5. The CDR3 spans 15 residues. CDR3 nucleotide sequence: TGCGCCAGCAGTCAATCTAGCTCTAGCGGGTACGAGCAGTACTTC. It yields the protein CASSQSSSSGYEQYF.

This chain uses TRBV5-1 with TRBJ2-7; the match to TRBD1 covers 9 bases. Germline loops: CDR1 SGHRS, CDR2 YFSETQ. Trimming took 1 base from V and 2 from J; bases not matched to a gene: 10. This CDR3 has 17 residues. The CDR3 DNA sequence: TGCGCCAGCAGCTTGTCCCTTGAGGGGACAGGGACCTACGAGCAGTACTTC. Amino acid sequence: CASSLSLEGTGTYEQYF.

The V and J genes are TRBV2 and TRBJ2-5, with D tentatively TRBD2 (6 bases). Trimming shortened V by 8 bases and J by 5 bases, and 24 bases separated the two germline ends. This CDR3 region has 16 residues. Germline loops: CDR1 SNHLY, CDR2 FYNNEI. CDR3 coding DNA: TGTGCCAGCCGGCCTCTAGCGTCCGTCGGGGCGGAGACCCAGTACTTC. It yields the protein CASRPLASVGAETQYF.

This clone was seen more than once but under ten times. CDR3 coding DNA: TGTGCCAGCAGTCTTAGACAGGCCGAAAACATTCAGTACTTC. Encoded protein: CASSLRQAENIQYF. The chain uses TRBV6-6 and TRBJ2-4, with D possibly TRBD1 on 6 matching bases. V lost 5 bases and J lost 5, with 13 bases in between. This CDR3 contains 14 residues. CDR1 MNHNY and CDR2 SVGAGI come from the germline V gene (reference sequence).

There are a few counts of this clone. The rearrangement uses TRBV27 and TRBJ1-1; D uncertain. Germline-derived CDR1 and CDR2 are MNHEY and SMNVEV (reference sequence). The CDR3 has 14 amino acids. With 1 base removed from V and 1 base from J, the gap between germline ends came to 7 bases. The CDR3 DNA follows: TGTGCCAGCAGTTTATTAGGCAGGAACACTGAAGCTTTCTTT. Amino acid sequence: CASSLLGRNTEAFF.

Only a few counts were recorded for this clone. The chain combines TRBV30 with TRBJ2-3; a possible D gene is TRBD1 (6 bases). Germline V gene data show CDR1 as GTSNPN and CDR2 as SVGIG (reference sequence). The CDR3 is 17 amino acids. V was trimmed by 1 base and J by 0 bases, leaving 17 bases between them. DNA of the CDR3: TGTGCCTGGAGTGGGACCGGATGGACAGCTAGCACAGATACGCAGTATTTT. Translating gives CAWSGTGWTASTDTQYF. Full variable domain (missing parts from reference TRBV30 and TRBJ2-3): SQTIHQWPATLVQPVGSPLSLECTVEGTSNPNLYWYRQAAGRGLQLLFYSVGIGQISSEVPQNLSASRPQDRQFILSSKKLLLSDSGFYLCAWSGTGWTASTDTQYFGPGTRLTVL.

The rearrangement uses TRBV25-1 and TRBJ1-2; no definite D call. CDR1 and CDR2 (germline): MGHDK, SYGVNS. V dropped 8 bases and J dropped 8 bases, with 21 bases sitting between them. The CDR3 is 14 residues long. CDR3 region: CASARPSGAGGYTF. The CDR3 nucleotides read TGTGCCAGCGCGAGGCCATCCGGCGCGGGGGGCTACACCTTC.

The chain employs TRBV5-1 and TRBJ2-3, with 9 bases fitting TRBD2. Germline V gene data show CDR1 as SGHRS and CDR2 as YFSETQ. Unmatched junction bases numbered 4, after V lost 1 base and J lost 4 bases. The CDR3 is made up of 15 amino acids. CDR3 DNA sequence: TGCGCCAGCAGCTTGATCGCGGGGGGGCCAGATACGCAGTATTTT. It codes for CASSLIAGGPDTQYF. Using reference TRBV5-1 and TRBJ2-3 for the parts outside the CDR3, the full variable domain is KAGVTQTPRYLIKTRGQQVTLSCSPISGHRSVSWYQQTPGQGLQFLFEYFSETQRNKGNFPGRFSGRQFSNSRSEMNVSTLELGDSALYLCASSLIAGGPDTQYFGPGTRLTVL.

Regarding this clone: At one end the junction does not follow the germline gene, possibly because of a read error. The chain employs TRBV5-1 and TRBJ2-2, with D uncertain. This CDR3 has 14 residues. Looked up from germline, CDR1 is SGHRS and CDR2 is YFSETQ. The CDR3 coding sequence is TGCGCCAGCAGATTGGGGTCCAACACCGGGGAGCTGTTTTTT. As protein: CASRLGSNTGELFF.